This TCR beta chain was observed in a study of OX40 agonist ivuxolimab in advanced cancers. Background on the study: Every 2 weeks, ivuxolimab was infused into the patients intravenously at between 0.01 and 10 mg/kg. Study conclusions and caveats: Circulating CD4+ and CD8+ T cells showed clonal expansion by week 6 at 0.1 to 3.0 mg/kg.

Peripheral blood came from all dose cohorts at three timepoints. Notes on this clone: Its target is unknown.

Sequencing was performed with immunoSEQ multiplex PCR; in TCRdb, only in-frame clones are kept and a portion is missing. The sample has some 50,000 clones, just under 95% seen once; the top ten hold roughly 11%. The V end lost 1 base, the J end lost 0 bases, and 10 bases lay between the germline ends. Germline V gives CDR1 SGDLS, CDR2 YYNGEE. This CDR3 is 15 amino acids long. This chain joins TRBV9 and TRBJ1-2; TRBD1 might be the D (5 bases). This sequence originates from an adult with an advanced solid tumor such as melanoma, head and neck, liver or kidney cancer. The material was CD4+ or CD8+ T cells sorted from blood, obtained in a trial of the OX40 agonist ivuxolimab. The CDR3 region has the DNA TGTGCCAGCAGCGTAACGGGGACGGCTAACTATGGCTACACCTTC. Translation: CASSVTGTANYGYTF.